This TCR beta chain was recorded in a study of graft-versus-host responses after intestinal transplantation. This CDR3 comprises 13 residues. With 4 bases clipped from V and 6 bases from J, the junction kept 0 bases outside the gene matches. CDR1 and CDR2 (germline): LNHDA, SQIVND (reference sequence). TCRdb's copy holds only in-frame clones and misses some; the assay was immunoSEQ multiplex PCR. The table has about 16,000 clones, approximately 88% seen once; the top ten hold approximately 5.5%. Specimen: PBMCs, collected around 110 days after intestinal transplant. This receptor was taken from a human patient who received an intestinal transplant, so some T cells may come from the graft donor. The gene calls are TRBV19 and TRBJ2-7; 13 nucleotides match TRBD2. This CDR3 is CASSRTSGSEQYF. The CDR3 DNA follows: TGTGCCAGTAGTAGGACTAGCGGGAGCGAGCAGTACTTC.